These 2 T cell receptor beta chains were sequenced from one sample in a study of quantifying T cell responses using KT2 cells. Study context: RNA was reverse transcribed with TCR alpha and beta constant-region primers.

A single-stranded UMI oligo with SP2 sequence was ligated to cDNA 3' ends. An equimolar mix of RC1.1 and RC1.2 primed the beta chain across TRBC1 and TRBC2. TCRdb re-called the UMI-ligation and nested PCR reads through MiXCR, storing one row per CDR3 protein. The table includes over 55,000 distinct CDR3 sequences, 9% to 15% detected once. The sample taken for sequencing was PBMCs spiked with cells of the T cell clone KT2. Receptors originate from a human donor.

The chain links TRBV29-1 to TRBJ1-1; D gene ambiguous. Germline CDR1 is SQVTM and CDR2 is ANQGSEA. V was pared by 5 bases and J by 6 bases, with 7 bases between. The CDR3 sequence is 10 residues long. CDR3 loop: CSVLNPEAFF. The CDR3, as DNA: TGCAGCGTTCTTAATCCTGAAGCTTTCTTT.

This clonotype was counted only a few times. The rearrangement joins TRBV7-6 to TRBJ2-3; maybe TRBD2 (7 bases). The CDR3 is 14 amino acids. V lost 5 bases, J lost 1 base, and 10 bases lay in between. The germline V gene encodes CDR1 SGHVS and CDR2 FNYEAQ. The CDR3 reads CASSPGGRTDTQYF. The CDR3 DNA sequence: TGTGCCAGCAGCCCGGGGGGCCGCACAGATACGCAGTATTTT.